The clone carrying this TCR beta chain was seen ten or more times. This entry belongs to a study of neurological immune-mediated disorders. Time point meaning: longitudinal time-point 2. Each CDR3 protein is one row after TCRdb ran MiXCR on the 5' RACE reads. The table includes fewer than 60,000 distinct CDR3 sequences, less than 15% detected once. The clonotype originates from a male donor with HTLV-1-associated myelopathy (HAM/TSP). The specimen sequenced was PBMCs.

The CDR3 spells CASSLTQGNTEAFF. CDR3 bases: TGCGCCAGCAGCCTCACACAGGGGAACACTGAAGCTTTCTTT. The chain combines TRBV5-1 with TRBJ1-1, with D perhaps TRBD1 (6 bases). Germline values: CDR1 SGHRS, CDR2 YFSETQ. The ends were cut back, 4 bases at V and 1 base at J, with 11 bases in the middle. The CDR3 runs to 14 residues.